Listed below are T cell receptor beta chains from one sample, sequenced in a study of control samples from healthy donors and cancer patients. Produced via immunoSEQ multiplex PCR; TCRdb's table is partial and in-frame only. The sample lists around 110,000 clones; 80% to 90% were seen once. What was sequenced was PBMCs. The receptors originated from a woman between 50 and 59 years old with colorectal cancer. Each CDR3 is given with its conserved first and last residue. D genes are given only for firm matches. Clone sizes are given selectively: once, few, many, or a class where the clone is expanded.

V gene,D gene,clone size,J gene,CDR3 protein,CDR3 DNA
TRBV28,.,.,TRBJ2-1,CASSSDYNEQFF,TGTGCCAGCAGTTCGGACTACAATGAGCAGTTCTTC
TRBV14,TRBD2,.,TRBJ2-1,CASSQTGTSGHPFYNEQFF,TGTGCCAGCAGCCAAACCGGGACTAGCGGGCATCCGTTCTACAATGAGCAGTTCTTC
TRBV5-1,.,.,TRBJ2-1,CASSLGESYNEQFF,TGCGCCAGCAGCTTGGGGGAGTCCTACAATGAGCAGTTCTTC
TRBV28,.,.,TRBJ2-7,CASSFRGGNGEQYF,TGTGCCAGCAGTTTTCGAGGGGGAAACGGCGAGCAGTACTTC
TRBV19,TRBD1,.,TRBJ1-2,CASTLRDRDGYTF,TGTGCCAGTACCTTACGGGACAGGGATGGCTACACCTTC
TRBV18,.,.,TRBJ1-2,CASSPDLETEEGYTF,TGTGCCAGCTCACCGGATCTCGAGACGGAGGAAGGCTACACCTTC
TRBV30,.,.,TRBJ1-3,CAWSPGGGGNTIYF,TGTGCCTGGTCGCCCGGGGGCGGTGGAAACACCATATATTTT
TRBV20-1,TRBD1,.,TRBJ1-2,CSASVWMALDRGYGYTF,TGCAGTGCTAGTGTCTGGATGGCCTTGGACAGGGGTTATGGCTACACCTTC
TRBV15,TRBD1,.,TRBJ1-5,CATSRELGTGGFRQPQHF,TGTGCCACCAGCAGAGAATTGGGAACAGGGGGATTTAGGCAGCCCCAGCATTTT
TRBV6-2/TRBV6-3,.,once,TRBJ2-7,CASSLAASSYEQYF,TGTGCCAGCAGTTTAGCAGCCTCGTCCTACGAGCAGTACTTC
TRBV6-5,.,.,TRBJ1-1,CASSSGHLNTEAFF,TGTGCCAGCAGTTCGGGACACCTGAACACTGAAGCTTTCTTT
TRBV5-4,.,.,TRBJ2-3,CASSPPPPNTDTQYF,TGTGCCAGCAGCCCCCCTCCCCCAAACACAGATACGCAGTATTTT
TRBV5-6,.,once,TRBJ1-1,CASSPTGRNTEAFF,TGTGCCAGCAGTCCGACCGGGAGGAACACTGAAGCTTTCTTT
TRBV7-9,.,.,TRBJ2-7,CASSLWGSGLLSYEQYF,TGTGCCAGCAGCTTATGGGGGTCGGGACTCCTCTCCTACGAGCAGTACTTC
TRBV10-3,.,.,TRBJ1-2,CAINAAANYGYTF,TGTGCCATCAACGCTGCGGCTAACTATGGCTACACCTTC
TRBV19,.,.,TRBJ1-5,CASSIEASSNQPQHF,TGTGCCAGTAGTATAGAGGCCAGCAGCAATCAGCCCCAGCATTTT
TRBV7-7,.,.,TRBJ2-5,CASSTLGVVETQYF,TGTGCCAGCAGCACCCTCGGGGTGGTGGAGACCCAGTACTTC
TRBV15,TRBD2,.,TRBJ2-1,CATSTSSGSWDEQFF,TGTGCCACCAGCACCTCTAGCGGGAGTTGGGATGAGCAGTTCTTC
TRBV27,.,once,TRBJ2-7,CASRRDGPYEQYF,TGTGCCAGCAGGAGGGACGGACCCTACGAGCAGTACTTC
TRBV19,TRBD1,.,TRBJ2-7,CASSIVPLPGQPYEQYF,TGTGCCAGTAGTATAGTTCCCTTACCGGGACAGCCCTACGAGCAGTACTTC
TRBV5-1,.,.,TRBJ2-7,CASSLDIGEVDEQYF,TGCGCCAGCAGCTTGGACATCGGGGAAGTGGACGAGCAGTACTTC
TRBV30,.,.,TRBJ1-2,CAWSHGSQQLYGYTF,TGTGCCTGGAGTCACGGTAGTCAGCAGTTATATGGCTACACCTTC
TRBV10-3,.,.,TRBJ2-2,CATQMGGANTGELFF,TGTGCCACTCAAATGGGGGGCGCGAACACCGGGGAGCTGTTTTTT